The sequence of this T cell receptor beta chain was determined in a study of tumor and adjacent non-tumor tissue in lung cancer. Three rounds of nested PCR, following a modified ARM-PCR protocol, produced the TCRbeta library. TCRdb redid the calling of the multiplex PCR reads with MiXCR, one entry per CDR3 protein. The sample includes fewer than 130,000 distinct CDR3 sequences, about 80% of them seen just once. No cell sorting was done before RNA was extracted from the tissue. Newly diagnosed lung cancer patients had thoracic surgery in China, August–late 2014, without prior chemotherapy. Of note for this clonotype: One junction end does not reproduce the germline sequence, and a read error may be involved.

CDR1 is PRHDT, CDR2 FYEKMQ, per germline (reference sequence). The CDR3 loop spans 12 amino acids. Sample: lung tumor tissue. The receptor was isolated from a man aged 65 to 85 with non-small cell lung cancer. V usage is TRBV13 and J usage is TRBJ1-2; D not resolved. The CDR3 loop is CANSLPGYGYTF. The CDR3, as DNA: TGTGCCAACAGCCTCCCGGGATATGGTTACACCTTC.